The TCR beta chain described here comes from a study of T-cell reconstitution after alpha-beta-depleted transplantation in children. Whole-study findings and limits: Surviving recipient cells, namely T cells and thymic progenitors, were the source of high day-60 TCRbeta diversity in some patients. In patients about two months after transplant, alpha-beta T cells reportedly arose from several hundred expanded graft clones.

Germline V CDR1 and CDR2: MNHNS, SASEGT. V dropped 1 base and J dropped 3; count of bases not matched to a gene: 2. The CDR3 sequence is 15 residues long. Researchers prepared the TCRbeta library using unique molecular identifiers, the study reports. TCRdb processed the PCR reads anew with MiXCR; each CDR3 protein has one entry. This table has more than 200,000 distinct CDR3 sequences, under 30% appearing once. Worth noting for this clonotype: As yet, its antigen is unknown.

The sample was PBMCs, taken before TCRalphabeta/CD19-depleted stem cell transplant. The TCR was taken from a girl aged 2-15 years with Fanconi anemia, due to receive a stem cell transplant. The chain has TRBV6-1 and TRBJ2-7, with TRBD1 matching 11 bases. The CDR3 nucleotides read TGTGCCAGCAGTGAAGAGGGGACAGGGGGCTACGAGCAGTACTTC. This gives the protein CASSEEGTGGYEQYF.